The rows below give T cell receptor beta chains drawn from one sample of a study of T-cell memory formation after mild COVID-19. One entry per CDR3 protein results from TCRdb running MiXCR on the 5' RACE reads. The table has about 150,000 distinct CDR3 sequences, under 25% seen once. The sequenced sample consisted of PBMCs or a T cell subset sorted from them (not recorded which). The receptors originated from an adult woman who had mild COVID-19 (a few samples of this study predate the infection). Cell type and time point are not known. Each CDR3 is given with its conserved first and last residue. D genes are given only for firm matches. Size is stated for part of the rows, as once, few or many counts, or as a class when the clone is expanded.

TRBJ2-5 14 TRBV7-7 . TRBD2 CASSLGGGGETQYF TGTGCCAGCAGCTTAGGGGGCGGGGGGGAGACCCAGTACTTC
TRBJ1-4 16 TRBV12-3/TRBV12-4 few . CASSLRGPAANEKLFF TGTGCCAGCAGTTTAAGGGGACCGGCGGCTAATGAAAAACTGTTTTTT
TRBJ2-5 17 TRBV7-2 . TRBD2 CASSLRFGLAVQETQYF TGTGCCAGCAGCTTGAGGTTCGGACTAGCGGTACAAGAGACCCAGTACTTC
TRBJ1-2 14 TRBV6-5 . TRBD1 CASRLDRARYGYTF TGTGCCAGCAGATTGGACAGGGCGAGATATGGCTACACCTTC
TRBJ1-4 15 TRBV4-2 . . CASSQGGPNNEKLFF TGTGCCAGCAGCCAAGGGGGCCCGAATAATGAAAAACTGTTTTTT
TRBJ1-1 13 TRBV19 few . CASSMGVSAEAFF TGTGCCAGTAGTATGGGGGTTTCCGCTGAAGCTTTCTTT
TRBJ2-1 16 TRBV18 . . CASSPGQIGGYNEQFF TGTGCCAGCTCACCGGGGCAGATAGGAGGTTACAATGAGCAGTTCTTC
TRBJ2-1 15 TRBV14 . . CASSQVQAGYNVQFF TGTGCCAGCAGCCAAGTTCAGGCCGGCTACAATGTGCAGTTCTTC
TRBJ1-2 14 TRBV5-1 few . CASSSTGRYYGYTF TGCGCCAGCAGCTCAACGGGACGGTACTATGGCTACACCTTC
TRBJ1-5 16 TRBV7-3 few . CASSLTGATEVLDQHF TGTGCCAGCAGCTTAACGGGGGCGACGGAGGTTTTGGATCAGCATTTT
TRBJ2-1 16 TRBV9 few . CASSVRGASSYNEQFF TGTGCCAGCAGCGTAAGGGGGGCCAGCTCCTACAATGAGCAGTTCTTC
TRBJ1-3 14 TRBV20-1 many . CSARMGYSGNTIYF TGCAGTGCTAGAATGGGTTACTCTGGAAACACCATATATTTT
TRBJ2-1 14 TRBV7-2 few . CASSLDSFYNEQFF TGTGCCAGCAGCTTAGATAGCTTCTACAATGAGCAGTTCTTC
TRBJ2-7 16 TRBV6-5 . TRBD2 CASSYSMGGQSGEQYF TGTGCCAGCAGTTACTCAATGGGAGGGCAATCGGGGGAGCAGTACTTC
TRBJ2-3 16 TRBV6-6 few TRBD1 CASSYSTGIRTDTQYF TGTGCCAGCAGTTACTCGACAGGGATACGGACAGATACGCAGTATTTT
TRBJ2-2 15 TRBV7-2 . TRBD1 CASSLAGTEVGELFF TGTGCCAGCAGCTTAGCCGGGACAGAGGTCGGGGAGCTGTTTTTT
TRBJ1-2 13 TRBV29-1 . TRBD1 CSVGQGGYYGYTF TGCAGCGTGGGACAGGGGGGGTACTATGGCTACACCTTC
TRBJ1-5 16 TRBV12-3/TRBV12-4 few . CASSPRTGKSNQPQHF TGTGCCAGCAGCCCCCGAACGGGTAAGAGCAATCAGCCCCAGCATTTT
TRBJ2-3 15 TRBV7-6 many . CASGGRGQTTDTQYF TGTGCCAGCGGGGGACGGGGTCAGACCACAGATACGCAGTATTTT
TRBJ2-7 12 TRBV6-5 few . CASSYSRTEQYF TGTGCCAGCAGTTACTCTAGGACCGAGCAGTACTTC
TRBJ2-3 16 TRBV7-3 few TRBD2 CASSLMASGITDTQYF TGTGCCAGCAGCTTAATGGCTAGCGGGATTACAGATACGCAGTATTTT
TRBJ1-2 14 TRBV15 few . CATSRAGTVYGYTF TGTGCCACCAGCAGAGCCGGGACGGTCTATGGCTACACCTTC
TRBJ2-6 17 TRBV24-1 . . CATRGKVGDAGANVLTF TGTGCCACCAGGGGAAAGGTAGGGGATGCCGGGGCCAACGTCCTGACTTTC
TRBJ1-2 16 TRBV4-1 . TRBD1 CASSQDSGTANYGYTF TGCGCCAGCAGCCAAGATTCCGGGACAGCCAACTATGGCTACACCTTC
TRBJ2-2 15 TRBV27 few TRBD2 CASRLAGSNTGELFF TGTGCCAGCCGACTAGCGGGGTCCAACACCGGGGAGCTGTTTTTT
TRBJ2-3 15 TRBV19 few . CASSITAGRTDTQYF TGTGCCAGTAGTATAACCGCGGGCCGCACAGATACGCAGTATTTT
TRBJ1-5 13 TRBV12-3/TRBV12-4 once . CASSMTTNQPQHF TGTGCCAGCAGTATGACAACTAATCAGCCCCAGCATTTT
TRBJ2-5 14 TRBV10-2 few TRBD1 CASRGAGQGETQYF TGCGCCAGCAGAGGTGCCGGACAGGGGGAGACCCAGTACTTC
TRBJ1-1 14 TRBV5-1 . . CASSLEVPGTEAFF TGCGCCAGCAGCTTGGAGGTTCCGGGCACTGAAGCTTTCTTT
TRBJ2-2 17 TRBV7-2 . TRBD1 CATPAPGQGSNTGELFF TGTGCCACCCCCGCACCGGGACAGGGATCGAACACCGGGGAGCTGTTTTTT
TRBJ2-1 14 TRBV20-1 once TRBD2 CSAGTGGLFNEQFF TGCAGTGCGGGGACGGGGGGTTTATTCAATGAGCAGTTCTTC
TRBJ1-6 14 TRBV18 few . CASSTGAGDLPLHF TGTGCCAGTTCGACCGGCGCGGGGGATTTGCCCCTCCACTTT
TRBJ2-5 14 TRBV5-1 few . CASSLGRQDETQYF TGCGCCAGCAGCTTGGGGAGACAGGATGAGACCCAGTACTTC
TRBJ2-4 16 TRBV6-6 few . CASSPPRDLAKNIQYF TGTGCCAGCAGTCCCCCTAGGGACCTAGCCAAAAACATTCAGTACTTC
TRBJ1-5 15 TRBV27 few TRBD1 CASSFAFSGGQPQHF TGTGCCAGCAGTTTCGCGTTTTCAGGGGGTCAGCCCCAGCATTTT
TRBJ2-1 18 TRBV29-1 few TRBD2 CSVEDWVRLAGDLYEQFF TGCAGCGTTGAAGATTGGGTTCGGCTAGCGGGAGATTTGTATGAGCAGTTCTTC
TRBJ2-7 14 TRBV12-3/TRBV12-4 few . CASSRPGISYEQYF TGTGCCAGCAGCCGACCGGGGATTTCCTACGAGCAGTACTTC
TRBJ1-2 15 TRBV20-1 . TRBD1 CSARDRQGNNYGYTF TGCAGTGCTAGAGATCGACAGGGAAATAACTATGGCTACACCTTC
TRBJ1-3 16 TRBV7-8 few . CASSLGSGLSGNTIYF TGTGCCAGCAGCTTAGGGTCGGGGCTCTCTGGAAACACCATATATTTT
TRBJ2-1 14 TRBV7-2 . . CASSPTSSYNEQFF TGTGCCAGCAGCCCAACCAGCTCCTACAATGAGCAGTTCTTC
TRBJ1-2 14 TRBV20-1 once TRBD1 CSASGTGEDYGYTF TGCAGTGCTAGTGGGACAGGGGAGGACTATGGCTACACCTTC
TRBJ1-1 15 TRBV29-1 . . CSVAWGGIGAAEAFF TGCAGCGTGGCTTGGGGGGGCATCGGGGCCGCTGAAGCTTTCTTT
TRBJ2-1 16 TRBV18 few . CASSPEGASSYNEQFF TGTGCCAGCTCACCGGAGGGTGCGAGCTCCTACAATGAGCAGTTCTTC
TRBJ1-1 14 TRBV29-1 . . CSVPPRGLNTEAFF TGCAGCGTCCCACCCAGGGGTCTGAACACTGAAGCTTTCTTT
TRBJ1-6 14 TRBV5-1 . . CASSPSGISSPLHF TGCGCCAGCAGCCCATCAGGGATAAGTTCACCCCTCCACTTT
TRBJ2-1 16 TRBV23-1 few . CASSQSGTQGSNEQFF TGCGCCAGCAGTCAATCGGGAACACAGGGCAGCAATGAGCAGTTCTTC